This T cell receptor beta chain is drawn from a study of T-cell reconstitution after alpha-beta-depleted transplantation in children. Unique molecular identifiers were incorporated into the prepared TCRbeta library. TCRdb redid the calling of the PCR reads with MiXCR, one entry per CDR3 protein. The sample includes hundreds of thousands of distinct CDR3 sequences, about 15% of them seen just once. The germline V gene encodes CDR1 LGHDT and CDR2 YNNKEL (reference sequence). Trimming removed 8 bases from V and 0 bases from J, with 17 bases in between. CDR3 length equals 15 residues. The chain joins TRBV3-1 to TRBJ2-7; D might be TRBD1 or TRBD2, each matching 5 bases. This clonotype was obtained from a human donor who donated a stem cell graft to a child with acute myeloid leukemia. The source was PBMCs from the stem cell graft donor, collected from the stem cell graft. CDR3 protein: CASQPSPGLSYEQYV. The CDR3 nucleotides are TGTGCCAGCCAGCCAAGTCCGGGGCTCTCCTACGAGCAGTACGTC.